The 15 T cell receptor beta chains below all came from one sample that was sequenced in a study of blood T cell repertoires in COVID-19. The assay was immunoSEQ multiplex PCR, and TCRdb's table has in-frame clones only and misses some. This sample has about 210,000 clones, with around three quarters found just once. The source material was peripheral blood. These receptors came from a woman in her seventies with acute or convalescent COVID-19.

The chain recombines TRBV2 with TRBJ1-6, with 8 bases that match TRBD1. Trimming at V came to 3 bases and at J to 1 base, leaving 2 bases not matched to a gene. CDR1 SNHLY and CDR2 FYNNEI come from the germline V gene. The length of the CDR3 is 16 residues. DNA of the CDR3: TGTGCCAGCAGTGAGCAGGGGGCATCCTATAATTCACCCCTCCACTTT. Amino acid sequence: CASSEQGASYNSPLHF.

J is TRBJ2-3 and V is TRBV29-1; 7 nucleotides match TRBD1. Trimming took 0 bases from V and 4 from J; bases not matched to a gene: 10. There are 16 residues in the CDR3. The germline CDR1 and CDR2 sequences are SQVTM and ANQGSEA. As DNA, the CDR3 is TGCAGCGTTGAAGATCAAGTTAGGGGGCGCCCAGATACGCAGTATTTT. Its protein is CSVEDQVRGRPDTQYF.

V gene TRBV18 combines with J gene TRBJ1-1; maybe TRBD1 (6 bases). The V gene's germline CDR1 is KGHSH and CDR2 LQKENI. CDR3 length: 17 amino acids. The V gene lost 2 bases and the J gene lost 0 bases, with 16 bases spanning the gap. The CDR3 region is CASSPRSGGGMNTEAFF. The CDR3 nucleotides read TGTGCCAGCTCACCAAGATCGGGGGGCGGCATGAACACTGAAGCTTTCTTT.

The chain has TRBV24-1 and TRBJ2-2; TRBD1 agrees at 9 bases. This CDR3 comprises 17 residues. Trimming cost V 4 bases and J 3 bases; bases outside gene matches: 8. Germline V gene lookup returns CDR1 KGHDR and CDR2 SFDVKD. The CDR3 protein is CATSDTGGPPDTGELFF. CDR3 sequence (DNA): TGTGCCACCAGTGACACAGGGGGCCCTCCGGACACCGGGGAGCTGTTTTTT.

CDR3 sequence: CASGMTGGAYTEAFF. The CDR3 DNA follows: TGTGCCAGCGGTATGACAGGGGGCGCATATACTGAAGCTTTCTTT. The chain links TRBV25-1 to TRBJ1-1; 10 bases align to TRBD1. Germline CDR1 MGHDK, CDR2 SYGVNS. V shed 8 bases, J shed 5 bases, and the junction held 11 bases outside the gene matches. The CDR3 is 15 amino acids.

The chain uses TRBV11-2 and TRBJ1-5, with TRBD1 identical over 8 bases. V dropped 1 base and J dropped 3; count of bases not matched to a gene: 2. The CDR3 is made up of 15 amino acids. CDR1 and CDR2 (germline): SGHAT, FQNNGV. The CDR3 region is CASSLAGGVNQPQHF. CDR3 sequence (DNA): TGTGCCAGCAGCTTAGCAGGGGGCGTCAATCAGCCCCAGCATTTT.

This chain uses TRBV4-3 with TRBJ1-3; TRBD1 might be the D (6 bases). Germline V gene lookup returns CDR1 LGHNA and CDR2 YSLEER. The V end was cut by 4 bases, the J end by 0 bases, with 19 bases between. This CDR3 contains 18 residues. The CDR3 loop is CASSPNGRGASSGNTIYF. The CDR3 DNA follows: TGCGCCAGCAGCCCAAACGGACGGGGGGCCAGCTCTGGAAACACCATATATTTT.

This rearrangement joins TRBV3-1 (or the pseudogene TRBV3-2) to TRBJ2-3, with D tentatively TRBD1 (6 bases). V was cut by 6 bases and J by 2 bases, with 9 bases left in between. Germline loops: CDR1 LGHDT, CDR2 YNNKEL (reference sequence). The CDR3 contains 13 residues. CDR3 loop: CASRQGNTDTQYF. In nucleotides, the CDR3 is TGTGCCAGCAGACAGGGCAACACAGATACGCAGTATTTT.

This clone was observed a handful of times. The V gene is TRBV7-8, the J gene TRBJ1-1, with D perhaps matching TRBD1 (6 bases). Trimming shortened V by 8 bases and J by 4 bases, and 14 bases separated the two germline ends. Germline CDR1 and CDR2: SGHVS and FQNEAQ. This CDR3 region has 13 residues. DNA for the CDR3: TGTGCCAGCCTCCCCTCAGGGGTCACTGAAGCTTTCTTT. Translated, it gives CASLPSGVTEAFF.

The chain uses TRBV9 and TRBJ2-2; D is unclear. V was cut by 3 bases and J by 7 bases, with 13 bases left in between. This CDR3 comprises 14 residues. Germline V gene sequence: CDR1 SGDLS, CDR2 YYNGEE. CDR3 region: CASSATLGGGELFF. The CDR3 DNA reads as TGTGCCAGCAGCGCCACCTTAGGCGGCGGGGAGCTGTTTTTT.

This chain uses TRBV24-1 with TRBJ1-2, with D perhaps TRBD1 (5 bases). The V gene lost 1 base and the J gene lost 8 bases, with 7 bases spanning the gap. The CDR3 loop spans 12 amino acids. CDR1 KGHDR and CDR2 SFDVKD come from the germline V gene. CDR3 amino acids: CATSDFGGGYTF. DNA for the CDR3: TGTGCCACCAGTGATTTCGGGGGAGGCTACACCTTC.

This chain connects TRBV24-1 to TRBJ2-2; D gene uncertain. Per germline, CDR1 KGHDR and CDR2 SFDVKD. V was pared by 5 bases and J by 4 bases, with 7 bases between. This CDR3 contains 13 residues. The CDR3 DNA sequence: TGTGCCACCAGTGCGGGTATCACCGGGGAGCTGTTTTTT. It codes for CATSAGITGELFF.

V usage is TRBV5-4 and J usage is TRBJ2-1; 16 bases are a match to TRBD2. Germline CDR1 and CDR2: SGHNT and YYREEE (reference sequence). With 4 bases clipped from V and 1 base from J, the junction kept 5 bases outside the gene matches. The length of the CDR3 is 18 residues. CDR3 residues: CASSPGLAGGRSYNEQFF. In DNA, the CDR3 is TGTGCCAGCAGCCCGGGACTAGCGGGGGGGCGGTCCTACAATGAGCAGTTCTTC.

The chain employs TRBV18 and TRBJ2-2, with 7 bases that match TRBD1. This CDR3 contains 15 residues. The germline gives CDR1 KGHSH, CDR2 LQKENI. With 3 bases clipped from V and 4 bases from J, the junction kept 5 bases outside the gene matches. The CDR3 loop is CASSPRDSPTGELFF. CDR3 sequence (DNA): TGTGCCAGCTCACCTAGGGACAGCCCCACCGGGGAGCTGTTTTTT.

The chain couples TRBV6-2 or TRBV6-3 to TRBJ2-7; 11 bases line up with TRBD2. Losses at the gene ends were 0 bases for V and 2 bases for J; bases not matched to a gene: 9. The CDR3 has 18 amino acids. Germline-derived CDR1 and CDR2 are MNHEY and SVGEGT. The CDR3 reads CASSYSGRGTSGPYEQYV. The CDR3 nucleotides are TGTGCCAGCAGTTACTCGGGCAGGGGGACTAGCGGCCCCTACGAGCAGTACGTC.